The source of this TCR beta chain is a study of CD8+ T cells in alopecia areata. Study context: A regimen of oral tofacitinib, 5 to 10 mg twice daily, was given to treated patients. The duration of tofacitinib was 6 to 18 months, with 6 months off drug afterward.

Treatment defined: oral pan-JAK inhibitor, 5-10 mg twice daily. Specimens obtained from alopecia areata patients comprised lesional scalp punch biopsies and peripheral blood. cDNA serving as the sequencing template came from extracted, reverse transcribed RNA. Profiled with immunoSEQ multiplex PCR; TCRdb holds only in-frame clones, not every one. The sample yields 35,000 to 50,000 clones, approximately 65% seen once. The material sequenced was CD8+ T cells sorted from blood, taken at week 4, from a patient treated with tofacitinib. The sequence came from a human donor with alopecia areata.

Here the CDR3 DNA reads TGTGCCAGCAGCCCCGGACTAGCGGGGGGTATCGACTCCTACGAGCAGTACTTC. This gives the protein CASSPGLAGGIDSYEQYF. The gene calls are TRBV13 and TRBJ2-7, with TRBD2 identical over 14 bases. Germline V CDR1 and CDR2: PRHDT, FYEKMQ (reference sequence). The V segment lost 5 bases and the J segment 0 bases; nucleotides outside the gene matches: 9. There are 18 residues in the CDR3.